This is a list of T cell receptor beta chains from one sample in a study of blood T cells in healthy people across ages. TCRdb redid the calling of the 5' RACE reads with MiXCR, one entry per CDR3 protein. The table records over 1,500,000 distinct CDR3 sequences, about 50% of them present only once. The specimen sequenced was blood. Receptor source: a woman in her thirties or forties in good health. The CDR3 runs from the conserved cysteine through the conserved F or W. The order of the fields is J gene, V gene, D gene, CDR3 protein. A D gene is named only where the DNA matches it firmly.

TRBJ2-3 TRBV4-3 TRBD2 CASSQGLAGGGQYF
TRBJ2-1 TRBV7-2 TRBD2 CASSQRTSGGAEAEQFF
TRBJ2-1 TRBV15 - CATSRDTANEQFF
TRBJ2-3 TRBV28 - CASSFVRGASIITDTQYF
TRBJ2-5 TRBV29-1 - CSLSETRETQYF
TRBJ1-6 TRBV11-1 TRBD1 CASSPTGVRSPLHF
TRBJ2-3 TRBV4-1 - CASSQDPGRDWDTQYF
- TRBV6-1 TRBD1 CASSGLTGTGGGEQYF
TRBJ2-3 TRBV24-1 - CATSDWGSTDTQYF
TRBJ1-5 TRBV9 - CASSVVRGKGVDQPQHF
TRBJ2-1 TRBV7-6 - CASSFTPRGVGYNEQFF
TRBJ2-1 TRBV7-9 - CASSSATWVRASYNEQFF
TRBJ2-1 TRBV20-1 - CSARVLQGSSYNEQFF
TRBJ2-3 TRBV9 - CASSLSGPSRTDTQYF
TRBJ1-1 TRBV7-2 TRBD1 CAIKQGGMNTEAFF
TRBJ2-7 TRBV20-1 - CSATYFSGPRPYEQYF
TRBJ1-2 TRBV11-2 - CASSRANSGGYTF
TRBJ2-2 TRBV5-1 TRBD2 CASSPGLAGETGELFF
TRBJ2-5 TRBV20-1 - CSAPRYGETQYF
TRBJ2-5 TRBV7-6 TRBD2 CASSLVGLAGARQMKTQYF
TRBJ2-5 TRBV28 TRBD2 CASSLSLAGVEQYF
TRBJ2-6 TRBV2 - CASLAGTSGANVLTF
TRBJ1-1 TRBV6-4 - CASSDRGNTEAFF